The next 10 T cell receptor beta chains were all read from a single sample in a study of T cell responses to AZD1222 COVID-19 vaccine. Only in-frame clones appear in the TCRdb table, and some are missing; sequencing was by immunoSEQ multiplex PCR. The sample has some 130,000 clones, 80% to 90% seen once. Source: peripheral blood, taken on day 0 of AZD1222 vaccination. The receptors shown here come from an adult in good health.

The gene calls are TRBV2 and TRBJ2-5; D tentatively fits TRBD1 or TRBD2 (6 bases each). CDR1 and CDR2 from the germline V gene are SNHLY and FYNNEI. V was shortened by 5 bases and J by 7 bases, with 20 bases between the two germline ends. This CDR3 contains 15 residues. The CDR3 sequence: CASSSSGGRQGTQYF. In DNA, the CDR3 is TGTGCCAGCAGTTCTTCCGGGGGCCGGCAGGGGACCCAGTACTTC.

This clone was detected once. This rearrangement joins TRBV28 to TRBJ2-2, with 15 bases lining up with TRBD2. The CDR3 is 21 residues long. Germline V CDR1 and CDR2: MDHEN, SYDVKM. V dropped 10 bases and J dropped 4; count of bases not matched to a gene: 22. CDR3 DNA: TGTGCCACCCCCCGCGGACGCGGGACTAGCGGGAGGAGGGGGGCCACCGGGGAGCTGTTTTTT. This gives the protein CATPRGRGTSGRRGATGELFF.

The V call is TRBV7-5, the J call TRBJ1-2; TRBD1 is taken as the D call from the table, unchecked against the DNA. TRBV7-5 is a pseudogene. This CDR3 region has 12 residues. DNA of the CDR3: TGTGCCAGAAAAGGGACAAACTATGGCTACACCTTC. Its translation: CARKGTNYGYTF.

The CDR3 here is CASSTPRGYSINEQFF. DNA for the CDR3: TGTGCCAGCAGCACTCCCCGAGGATATTCAATCAATGAGCAGTTCTTC. V gene TRBV7-9 combines with J gene TRBJ2-1; D is ambiguous. Trimming removed 5 bases at V and 6 bases at J, with 20 bases between. In germline, CDR1 is SEHNR, CDR2 FQNEAQ (reference sequence). The CDR3 contains 16 residues.

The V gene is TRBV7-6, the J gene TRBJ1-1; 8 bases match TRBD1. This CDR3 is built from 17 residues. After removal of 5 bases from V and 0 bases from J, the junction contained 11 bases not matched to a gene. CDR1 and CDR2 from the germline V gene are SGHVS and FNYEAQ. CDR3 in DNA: TGTGCCAGCAGCACCAGACAGGGGCGTATAGTGAACACTGAAGCTTTCTTT. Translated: CASSTRQGRIVNTEAFF.

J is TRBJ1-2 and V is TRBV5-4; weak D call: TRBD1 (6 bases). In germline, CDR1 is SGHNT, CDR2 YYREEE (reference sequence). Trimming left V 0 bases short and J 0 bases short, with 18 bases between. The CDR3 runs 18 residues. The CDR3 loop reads CASSLGGPGSGTNYGYTF. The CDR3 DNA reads TGTGCCAGCAGCTTGGGGGGGCCGGGGTCAGGGACTAACTATGGCTACACCTTC.

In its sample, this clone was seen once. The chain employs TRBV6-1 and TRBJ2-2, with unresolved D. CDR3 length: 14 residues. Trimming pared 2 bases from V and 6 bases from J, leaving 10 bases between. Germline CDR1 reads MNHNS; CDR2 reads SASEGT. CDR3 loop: CASSEYIVPGELFF. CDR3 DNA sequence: TGTGCCAGCAGTGAATATATAGTTCCCGGGGAGCTGTTTTTT.

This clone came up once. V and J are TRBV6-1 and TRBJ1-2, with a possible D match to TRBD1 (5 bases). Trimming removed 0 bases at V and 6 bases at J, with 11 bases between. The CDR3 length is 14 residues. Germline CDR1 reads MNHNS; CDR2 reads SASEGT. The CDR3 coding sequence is TGTGCCAGCAGTGAAGCGCTCCGGGGGGATGGCTACACCTTC. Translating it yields CASSEALRGDGYTF.

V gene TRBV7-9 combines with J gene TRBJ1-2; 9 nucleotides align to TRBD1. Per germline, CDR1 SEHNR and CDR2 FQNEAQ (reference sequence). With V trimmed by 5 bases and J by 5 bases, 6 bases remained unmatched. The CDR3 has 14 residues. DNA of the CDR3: TGTGCCAGCAGCACCGGGACAGGGTATTATGGCTACACCTTC. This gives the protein CASSTGTGYYGYTF.

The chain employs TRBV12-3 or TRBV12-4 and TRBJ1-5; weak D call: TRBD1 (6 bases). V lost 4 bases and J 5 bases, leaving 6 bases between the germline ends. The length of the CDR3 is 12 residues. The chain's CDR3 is CASSYRDQPQHF. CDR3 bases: TGTGCCAGCAGTTACAGGGATCAGCCCCAGCATTTT.